This TCR beta chain was obtained from a study of PD-L1 blockade in urothelial cancer. This CDR3 comprises 15 residues. The time point: peripheral blood 6 weeks after treatment start. There were between 1 and 8 samples from each patient, taken pretreatment and on-treatment. Here immunoSEQ multiplex PCR was the method, and the copy in TCRdb shows in-frame clones only, minus some. Found here are about 48,000 clones, 80% to 90% of them singletons; the top ten hold roughly 8.8%. The TCR sequence derives from a man in his sixties or seventies with urothelial cancer. Sequenced here: PBMCs, sampled around atezolizumab (anti-PD-L1) treatment. This sequence joins TRBV21-1 and TRBJ1-5. TRBV21-1 is recorded as a pseudogene. In nucleotides, the CDR3 is TGTGCCAGCAGCAAAAACTGGGAGGGGGGTCAGCCCCAGCATTTT. Encoded protein: CASSKNWEGGQPQHF.